This entry features one T cell receptor beta chain sequence. Its specificity is not known. One junction end disagrees with the germline gene, perhaps due to a read error. From the reads, TCRdb called clonotypes with MiXCR, one entry per CDR3 protein. The data show under 200,000 distinct CDR3 sequences, with 28% seen just once and 30% to 35% held by the top ten. This entry is derived from a study of T cell repertoires in cytomegalovirus infection. Background on the study: Public TCR beta signatures marked donors with CMV infection and the matching HLA.

Points from the study as a whole: Cumulative frequency (of public TCR beta family members) identified carriers of CMV plus the relevant HLA. Dominating the ex vivo response were HLA-C-restricted CMV-specific TCR beta clonotypes.

The V gene's germline CDR1 is SEHNR and CDR2 FQNEAQ (reference sequence). CDR3 length: 11 residues. This receptor was taken from a human donor in good health (CMV status not recorded). Some clones in this sample may be carry-over from other donors' samples. Sequences were obtained from PBMCs. The genes are TRBV7-9 and TRBJ1-1, with D unresolved. The CDR3 region has the DNA TGTGCCAGCAGCTTAGACCATGAAGCTTACTTT. Amino acids: CASSLDHEAYF.